This paragraph covers one TCR beta chain sequence. Its antigen remains unidentified. The donors were all Caucasian adults (living in Nashville, Tennessee). Repertoires were generated with immunoSEQ multiplex PCR, while TCRdb's copy carries only in-frame clones and drops some. The sample has about 490,000 clones; 70% to 80% are singletons. The data originate from a study of shared clonotypes between healthy human individuals. Study-wide results and caveats: Sequencing depth was predicted to influence how clonotypes are shared among donors.

The source material was PBMCs. The clonotype originates from a middle-aged woman in good health. Some clones in this sample may be carry-over from other donors' samples.

CDR3 loop: CASSLQGQGSYEQYF. CDR3 coding DNA: TGCGCCAGCAGCTTACAGGGACAGGGCTCCTACGAGCAGTACTTC. The chain employs TRBV5-1 and TRBJ2-7; 9 nucleotides align to TRBD1. The CDR3 runs 15 residues. With V trimmed by 2 bases and J by 0 bases, 3 bases remained unmatched. Germline lookup yields CDR1 SGHRS and CDR2 YFSETQ. Full variable domain (rest looked up from reference TRBV5-1 and TRBJ2-7): KAGVTQTPRYLIKTRGQQVTLSCSPISGHRSVSWYQQTPGQGLQFLFEYFSETQRNKGNFPGRFSGRQFSNSRSEMNVSTLELGDSALYLCASSLQGQGSYEQYFGPGTRLTVT.